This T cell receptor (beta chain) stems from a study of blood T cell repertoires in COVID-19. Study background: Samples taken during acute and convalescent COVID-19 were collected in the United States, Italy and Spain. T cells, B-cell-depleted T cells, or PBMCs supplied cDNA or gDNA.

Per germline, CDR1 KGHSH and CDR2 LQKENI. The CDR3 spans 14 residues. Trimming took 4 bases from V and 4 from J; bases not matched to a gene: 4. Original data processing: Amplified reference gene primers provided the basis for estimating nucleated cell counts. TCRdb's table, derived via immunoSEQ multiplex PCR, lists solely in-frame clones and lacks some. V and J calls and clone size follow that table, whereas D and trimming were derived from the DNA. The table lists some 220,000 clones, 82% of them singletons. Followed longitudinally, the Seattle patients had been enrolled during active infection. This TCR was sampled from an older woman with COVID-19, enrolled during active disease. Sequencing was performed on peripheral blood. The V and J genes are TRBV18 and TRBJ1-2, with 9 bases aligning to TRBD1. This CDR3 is CASSRGQGTYGYTF. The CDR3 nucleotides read TGTGCCAGCTCACGAGGACAGGGGACCTATGGCTACACCTTC.